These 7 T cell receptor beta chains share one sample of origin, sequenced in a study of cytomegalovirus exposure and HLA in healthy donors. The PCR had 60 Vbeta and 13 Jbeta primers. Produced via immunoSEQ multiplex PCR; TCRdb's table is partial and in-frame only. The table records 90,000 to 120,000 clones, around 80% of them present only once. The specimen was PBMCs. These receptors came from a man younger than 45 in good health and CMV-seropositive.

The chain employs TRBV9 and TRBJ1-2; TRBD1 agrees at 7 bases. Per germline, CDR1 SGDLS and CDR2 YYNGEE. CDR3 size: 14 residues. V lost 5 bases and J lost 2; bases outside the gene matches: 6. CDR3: CASRKTGVNYGYTF. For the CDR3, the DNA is TGTGCCAGCAGGAAAACAGGGGTGAACTATGGCTACACCTTC.

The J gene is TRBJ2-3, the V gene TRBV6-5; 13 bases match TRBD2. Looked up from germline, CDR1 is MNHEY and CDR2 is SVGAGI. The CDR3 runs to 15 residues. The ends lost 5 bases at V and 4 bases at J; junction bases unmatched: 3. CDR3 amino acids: CASSLLAGGPDTQYF. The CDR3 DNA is TGTGCCAGCAGTCTACTAGCGGGGGGGCCAGATACGCAGTATTTT.

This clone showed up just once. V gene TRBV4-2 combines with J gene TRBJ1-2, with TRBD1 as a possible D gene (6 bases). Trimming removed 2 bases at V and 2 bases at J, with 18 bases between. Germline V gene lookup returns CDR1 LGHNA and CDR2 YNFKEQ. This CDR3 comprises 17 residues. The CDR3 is CASSQSPRGQRNYGYTF. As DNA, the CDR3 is TGTGCCAGCAGCCAATCGCCGAGAGGACAGCGGAACTATGGCTACACCTTC.

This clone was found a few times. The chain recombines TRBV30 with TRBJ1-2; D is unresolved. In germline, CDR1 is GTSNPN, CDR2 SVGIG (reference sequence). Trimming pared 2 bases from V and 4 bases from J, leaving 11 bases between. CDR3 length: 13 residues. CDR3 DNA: TGTGCCTGGAGTAAGCACGCATTCTATGGCTACACCTTC. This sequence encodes CAWSKHAFYGYTF.

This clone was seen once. CDR3 nucleotides: TGTGCCAGAAGCCCCGCCCGACAGGGTGGCGAGCAGTACTTC. Translation gives CARSPARQGGEQYF. The chain joins TRBV5-3 to TRBJ2-7; 7 bases align to TRBD1. TRBV5-3 is marked as an open reading frame, function uncertain. The CDR3 loop spans 14 amino acids. V trimming: 4 bases; J trimming: 6 bases; junction bases outside the gene matches: 10.

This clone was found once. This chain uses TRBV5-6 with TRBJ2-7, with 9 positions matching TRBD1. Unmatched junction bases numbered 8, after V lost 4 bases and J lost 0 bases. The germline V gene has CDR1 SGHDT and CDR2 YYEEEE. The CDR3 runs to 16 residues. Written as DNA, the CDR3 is TGTGCCAGCAGCGGGGGACAGGGTCCAACCTCCTACGAGCAGTACTTC. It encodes CASSGGQGPTSYEQYF.

The CDR3 DNA sequence: TGTGCCTGGAGTGTCTGGGGAGACTCACTTCAGGATACGCAGTATTTT. This encodes CAWSVWGDSLQDTQYF. The chain is built from TRBV30 and TRBJ2-3, with D tentatively TRBD2 (5 bases). V was shortened by 0 bases and J by 6 bases, with 19 bases between the two germline ends. Germline-derived CDR1 and CDR2 are GTSNPN and SVGIG (reference sequence). This CDR3 comprises 16 residues.